This T cell receptor beta chain was obtained from a study of T cell repertoires in cytomegalovirus infection. Across the whole study: As its CMV epitopes, the study selected recently identified HLA-C-restricted and well-studied HLA-B-restricted targets. Shared public TCR beta signatures pointed to both CMV infection and a matching HLA type. Findings of the study overall: Dominating the ex vivo response were HLA-C-restricted CMV-specific TCR beta clonotypes. People with CMV and the relevant HLA were identified by cumulative public TCR beta family frequency.

In TCRdb, the reads were re-called with MiXCR into one record per CDR3 protein. The table records 300,000 to 400,000 distinct CDR3 sequences, about 27% of them present only once. The CDR3 spans 17 residues. CDR1 and CDR2 from the germline V gene are SGHNT and YENEEA. The J segment lost 4 bases and the V segment lost 5 bases, leaving 9 bases of the junction unmatched. Worth noting for this clonotype: Its antigen is not identified.

The V call is TRBV11-3, the J call TRBJ2-1; 12 positions match TRBD2. The material was cultured PBMCs, obtained from culture after CMV antigen stimulation. This sequence originates from a human donor in good health (CMV status not recorded). Some clones in this sample may be carry-over from other donors' samples. The CDR3 nucleotides are TGTGCCAGCAGCGCAGACCCTAGCGGGAGGGGATACAATGAGCAGTTCTTC. Its translation is CASSADPSGRGYNEQFF. Drawing the rest from reference TRBV11-3 and TRBJ2-1, the complete variable domain is EAGVVQSPRYKIIEKKQPVAFWCNPISGHNTLYWYLQNLGQGPELLIRYENEEAVDDSQLPKDRFSAERLKGVDSTLKIQPAELGDSAVYLCASSADPSGRGYNEQFFGPGTRLTVL.